Listed here is a single TCR beta chain. The antigen is unknown. The V end was cut by 5 bases, the J end by 1 base, with 11 bases between. CDR3 length: 15 amino acids. Germline loops: CDR1 SGHTA, CDR2 FQGTGA. These data come from a study of OX40 agonist ivuxolimab in advanced cancers. Whole-study context: As their treatment, patients were administered ivuxolimab, an agonistic anti-OX40 (CD134) antibody. Of the participants, roughly 40% had some prior anti-PD-1, anti-PD-L1 or anti-CTLA-4 therapy, which was allowed. Study-wide results and caveats: Nonresponders, in some cases, also had low normalized T-cell clonal expansion.

Repertoires were generated with immunoSEQ multiplex PCR, while TCRdb's copy carries only in-frame clones and drops some. This table holds fewer than 70,000 clones, 75% to 95% found once. The sequences come from CD4+ or CD8+ T cells sorted from blood, collected in a trial of the OX40 agonist ivuxolimab. The clonotype originates from an adult with an advanced solid tumor such as melanoma, head and neck, liver or kidney cancer. The J gene is TRBJ2-2, the V gene TRBV7-3, with D uncertain. CDR3 in DNA: TGTGCCAGCAGCCCTAGACCGCAGAACACCGGGGAGCTGTTTTTT. Protein: CASSPRPQNTGELFF.